This TCR beta chain is drawn from a study of control samples from healthy donors and cancer patients. CDR3 size: 14 residues. CDR1 is LNHDA, CDR2 SQIVND, per germline (reference sequence). The V end was cut by 7 bases, the J end by 6 bases, with 16 bases between. Generated by immunoSEQ multiplex PCR, the TCRdb table keeps only in-frame clones and is missing some. The top ten clones hold around 5.1% of a sample with about 170,000 clones, about 90% of them seen once. The chain employs TRBV19 and TRBJ2-1; TRBD1 might be the D (6 bases). The sample comprised blood. The TCR comes from a woman aged 25-40 years in good health. CDR3 sequence reads: CASKSDRSRNEQFF. CDR3 nucleotide sequence: TGTGCCAGTAAATCGGACAGATCTCGCAATGAGCAGTTCTTC.